A selection of T cell receptor beta chains follows, all from one sample in a study of blood T cell repertoires in COVID-19. Assay used: immunoSEQ multiplex PCR; TCRdb lists only in-frame clones, some missing. This sample has about 97,000 clones, with 87% found just once. Sample: peripheral blood. These receptors were collected from a human donor in a cohort sampled during active COVID-19. Each CDR3 is given with its conserved first and last residue. Each record gives: CDR3 DNA, CDR3 protein, D gene, V gene, clone size, J gene. A D gene is named only where the DNA matches it firmly. Clone size is given for some rows only: seen once, a few or many times, or a class if the clone is expanded.

cdr3_nt: TGTGCCAGCAGCTATAGAAGCGACCGACTAGCGGGATTATCTTACGAGCAGTACTTC; cdr3_aa: CASSYRSDRLAGLSYEQYF; d_call: TRBD2; v_call: TRBV11-2; clone_size: .; j_call: TRBJ2-7
cdr3_nt: TGTGCCAGCAGTTACTCTCCTCGGACAGGGGGCTATGGCTACACCTTC; cdr3_aa: CASSYSPRTGGYGYTF; d_call: TRBD1; v_call: TRBV6-6; clone_size: once; j_call: TRBJ1-2
cdr3_nt: TGCGCCAGCAGCCAAGCTACAGGGGACGAGCAGTACTTC; cdr3_aa: CASSQATGDEQYF; d_call: TRBD1; v_call: TRBV4-1; clone_size: .; j_call: TRBJ2-7
cdr3_nt: TGTGCCAGCAGCGGCGGGACAGGGACAGATAATTCACCCCTCCACTTT; cdr3_aa: CASSGGTGTDNSPLHF; d_call: TRBD1; v_call: TRBV9; clone_size: .; j_call: TRBJ1-6
cdr3_nt: TGTGCCAGCAGCTCAACAGGGGAGGAAGGAGATACGCAGTATTTT; cdr3_aa: CASSSTGEEGDTQYF; d_call: .; v_call: TRBV7-6; clone_size: once; j_call: TRBJ2-3
cdr3_nt: TGTGCCATCAGTGAGCCGGGGACAGGGGGCAAGGGCTATGGCTACACCTTC; cdr3_aa: CAISEPGTGGKGYGYTF; d_call: TRBD1; v_call: TRBV10-3; clone_size: .; j_call: TRBJ1-2
cdr3_nt: TGTGCCAGCAGCCGCGGGGGAAGGGCCATATATTTT; cdr3_aa: CASSRGGRAIYF; d_call: .; v_call: TRBV12-3/TRBV12-4; clone_size: .; j_call: TRBJ1-3
cdr3_nt: TGTGCCAGCAGCTCCCCGACCCACAGGGTGGGTTCACCCCTCCACTTT; cdr3_aa: CASSSPTHRVGSPLHF; d_call: .; v_call: TRBV27; clone_size: few; j_call: TRBJ1-6
cdr3_nt: TGTGCCAGTAGTCCGCGGACAGGGTGGGGCGAGCAGTACTTC; cdr3_aa: CASSPRTGWGEQYF; d_call: TRBD1; v_call: TRBV19; clone_size: .; j_call: TRBJ2-7
cdr3_nt: TGCAGTGCTAGTCCCCAGGGGAGTTACAATGAGCAGTTCTTC; cdr3_aa: CSASPQGSYNEQFF; d_call: .; v_call: TRBV20-1; clone_size: .; j_call: TRBJ2-1
cdr3_nt: TGCGCCAGCAGCGTCTATCAGGGGTTCTCTGGAAACACCATATATTTT; cdr3_aa: CASSVYQGFSGNTIYF; d_call: .; v_call: TRBV4-1; clone_size: .; j_call: TRBJ1-3
cdr3_nt: TGTGCCAGCAGCCACGGGGGGGGTAGCGCCCAGGCAGATACGCAGTATTTT; cdr3_aa: CASSHGGGSAQADTQYF; d_call: TRBD2; v_call: TRBV3-1/TRBV3-2; clone_size: .; j_call: TRBJ2-3
cdr3_nt: TGTGCCAGCAGCCCACCGGGACTAGTAGTCTATGAGCAGTTCTTC; cdr3_aa: CASSPPGLVVYEQFF; d_call: TRBD2; v_call: TRBV5-4; clone_size: .; j_call: TRBJ2-1
cdr3_nt: TGTGCCACCGCTGACAGCGGGTTAAACTATGGCTACACCTTC; cdr3_aa: CATADSGLNYGYTF; d_call: .; v_call: TRBV2; clone_size: .; j_call: TRBJ1-2
cdr3_nt: TGTGCCAGTAGTGGCTCGGGGTATCTTAATGAGCAGTTCTTC; cdr3_aa: CASSGSGYLNEQFF; d_call: .; v_call: TRBV19; clone_size: .; j_call: TRBJ2-1
cdr3_nt: TGTGCCAGCAGCTCAACCCCAGGGGGCCAGGGAAACATTCAGTACTTC; cdr3_aa: CASSSTPGGQGNIQYF; d_call: TRBD1; v_call: TRBV7-9; clone_size: .; j_call: TRBJ2-4
cdr3_nt: TGTGCCAGCAGCGGGGACTTTCCGAGATCGGAGACCCAGTACTTC; cdr3_aa: CASSGDFPRSETQYF; d_call: .; v_call: TRBV7-9; clone_size: .; j_call: TRBJ2-5
cdr3_nt: TGTGCCAGCAGTTCTCCTGCACAGGGCATGAACACTGAAGCTTTCTTT; cdr3_aa: CASSSPAQGMNTEAFF; d_call: .; v_call: TRBV6-5; clone_size: few; j_call: TRBJ1-1
cdr3_nt: TGTGCCAGTAGTATAGAAGGGGTTAATCAGCCCCAGCATTTT; cdr3_aa: CASSIEGVNQPQHF; d_call: .; v_call: TRBV19; clone_size: .; j_call: TRBJ1-5
cdr3_nt: TGTGCCAGTAGTATATTGTGGAGTAGAGGAGAGAGAGAGTTCTCTGGAAACACCATATATTTT; cdr3_aa: CASSILWSRGEREFSGNTIYF; d_call: .; v_call: TRBV19; clone_size: .; j_call: TRBJ1-3
cdr3_nt: TGTGCCATCAGCAATCCGGGACAGACCCACTATGGCTACACCTTC; cdr3_aa: CAISNPGQTHYGYTF; d_call: TRBD1; v_call: TRBV10-3; clone_size: .; j_call: TRBJ1-2
cdr3_nt: TGCGCCAGCAGCCCGGGGGGGAATGAGCAGTTCTTC; cdr3_aa: CASSPGGNEQFF; d_call: TRBD2; v_call: TRBV10-1; clone_size: .; j_call: TRBJ2-1
cdr3_nt: TGCAGCGTTGAAGATGTGGAGGGGAGACCCTCTGGGGCCAACGTCCTGACTTTC; cdr3_aa: CSVEDVEGRPSGANVLTF; d_call: .; v_call: TRBV29-1; clone_size: .; j_call: TRBJ2-6
cdr3_nt: TGTGCCAGCAGCCCGACCGGGGAGCTGTTTTTT; cdr3_aa: CASSPTGELFF; d_call: .; v_call: TRBV11-2; clone_size: few; j_call: TRBJ2-2
cdr3_nt: TGTGCCAGCAGCTACGACAGGGGAGAGACCCAGTACTTC; cdr3_aa: CASSYDRGETQYF; d_call: TRBD1; v_call: TRBV7-3; clone_size: .; j_call: TRBJ2-5
cdr3_nt: TGTGCCACCAGAGCGGGGACCTCCACTGAAGCTTTCTTT; cdr3_aa: CATRAGTSTEAFF; d_call: .; v_call: TRBV24-1; clone_size: .; j_call: TRBJ1-1
cdr3_nt: TGTGCCAGCAGCCCCCAGCGGGGCACTGAAGCTTTCTTT; cdr3_aa: CASSPQRGTEAFF; d_call: .; v_call: TRBV13; clone_size: .; j_call: TRBJ1-1
cdr3_nt: TGTGCCAGCAGCTTAGTAGGGGGTAGCAATCAGCCCCAGCATTTT; cdr3_aa: CASSLVGGSNQPQHF; d_call: .; v_call: TRBV11-2; clone_size: .; j_call: TRBJ1-5
cdr3_nt: TGCGCCAGCAGCCCCGTCGTAGATGTTGGCTACACCTTC; cdr3_aa: CASSPVVDVGYTF; d_call: .; v_call: TRBV5-1; clone_size: .; j_call: TRBJ1-2
cdr3_nt: TGTGCCAGCAGCTTGGGGGCAGGGGACGGACAGCCCCAGCATTTT; cdr3_aa: CASSLGAGDGQPQHF; d_call: .; v_call: TRBV7-8; clone_size: .; j_call: TRBJ1-5
cdr3_nt: TGTGCCAGCTCACCAGGGCTAGCGGGATACGAGCAGTACTTC; cdr3_aa: CASSPGLAGYEQYF; d_call: TRBD2; v_call: TRBV18; clone_size: .; j_call: TRBJ2-7
cdr3_nt: TGTGCCAGCGCGCCGGGAGGGAGCGAGCAGTACTTC; cdr3_aa: CASAPGGSEQYF; d_call: TRBD2; v_call: TRBV2; clone_size: .; j_call: TRBJ2-7
cdr3_nt: TGCGCCAGCAGCCAGGAAGGGAGCTCCTATAATTCACCCCTCCACTTT; cdr3_aa: CASSQEGSSYNSPLHF; d_call: .; v_call: TRBV4-1; clone_size: .; j_call: TRBJ1-6